This T cell receptor (beta chain) appears in the sequencing data of a study of CD8 T cells in ankylosing spondylitis. Study-level points and caveats: The authors reported significant enrichment of disease-linked clones in matched ankylosing spondylitis synovial fluid. Characteristic of ankylosing spondylitis blood, it appeared, was a TCR beta motif comprising several highly homologous variants. Researchers report that disease-linked clones proved CD8+ and relatively rare in peripheral blood.

This clonotype has ten or more counts. What it binds is not known. Scientists made TCR beta libraries using quantitative 5'-RACE with molecular barcodes. One entry per CDR3 protein, called by TCRdb with MiXCR from the 5' RACE reads. The sample contains 200,000 to 250,000 distinct CDR3 sequences, approximately 24% of which appear only once. The trim removed 2 bases at V and 0 bases at J, leaving 1 base unmatched. This CDR3 has 14 residues. From germline, CDR1 is ENHRY and CDR2 SYGVKD. This sequence originates from a male donor with ankylosing spondylitis or in good health (not recorded which). Material for sequencing was blood, either unsorted or a sorted T cell fraction (not recorded which). This sequence joins TRBV10-3 and TRBJ2-7, with 7 bases lining up with TRBD1. The CDR3: CAISEGTVSYEQYF. Here the CDR3 DNA reads TGTGCCATCAGTGAGGGGACAGTCTCCTACGAGCAGTACTTC.